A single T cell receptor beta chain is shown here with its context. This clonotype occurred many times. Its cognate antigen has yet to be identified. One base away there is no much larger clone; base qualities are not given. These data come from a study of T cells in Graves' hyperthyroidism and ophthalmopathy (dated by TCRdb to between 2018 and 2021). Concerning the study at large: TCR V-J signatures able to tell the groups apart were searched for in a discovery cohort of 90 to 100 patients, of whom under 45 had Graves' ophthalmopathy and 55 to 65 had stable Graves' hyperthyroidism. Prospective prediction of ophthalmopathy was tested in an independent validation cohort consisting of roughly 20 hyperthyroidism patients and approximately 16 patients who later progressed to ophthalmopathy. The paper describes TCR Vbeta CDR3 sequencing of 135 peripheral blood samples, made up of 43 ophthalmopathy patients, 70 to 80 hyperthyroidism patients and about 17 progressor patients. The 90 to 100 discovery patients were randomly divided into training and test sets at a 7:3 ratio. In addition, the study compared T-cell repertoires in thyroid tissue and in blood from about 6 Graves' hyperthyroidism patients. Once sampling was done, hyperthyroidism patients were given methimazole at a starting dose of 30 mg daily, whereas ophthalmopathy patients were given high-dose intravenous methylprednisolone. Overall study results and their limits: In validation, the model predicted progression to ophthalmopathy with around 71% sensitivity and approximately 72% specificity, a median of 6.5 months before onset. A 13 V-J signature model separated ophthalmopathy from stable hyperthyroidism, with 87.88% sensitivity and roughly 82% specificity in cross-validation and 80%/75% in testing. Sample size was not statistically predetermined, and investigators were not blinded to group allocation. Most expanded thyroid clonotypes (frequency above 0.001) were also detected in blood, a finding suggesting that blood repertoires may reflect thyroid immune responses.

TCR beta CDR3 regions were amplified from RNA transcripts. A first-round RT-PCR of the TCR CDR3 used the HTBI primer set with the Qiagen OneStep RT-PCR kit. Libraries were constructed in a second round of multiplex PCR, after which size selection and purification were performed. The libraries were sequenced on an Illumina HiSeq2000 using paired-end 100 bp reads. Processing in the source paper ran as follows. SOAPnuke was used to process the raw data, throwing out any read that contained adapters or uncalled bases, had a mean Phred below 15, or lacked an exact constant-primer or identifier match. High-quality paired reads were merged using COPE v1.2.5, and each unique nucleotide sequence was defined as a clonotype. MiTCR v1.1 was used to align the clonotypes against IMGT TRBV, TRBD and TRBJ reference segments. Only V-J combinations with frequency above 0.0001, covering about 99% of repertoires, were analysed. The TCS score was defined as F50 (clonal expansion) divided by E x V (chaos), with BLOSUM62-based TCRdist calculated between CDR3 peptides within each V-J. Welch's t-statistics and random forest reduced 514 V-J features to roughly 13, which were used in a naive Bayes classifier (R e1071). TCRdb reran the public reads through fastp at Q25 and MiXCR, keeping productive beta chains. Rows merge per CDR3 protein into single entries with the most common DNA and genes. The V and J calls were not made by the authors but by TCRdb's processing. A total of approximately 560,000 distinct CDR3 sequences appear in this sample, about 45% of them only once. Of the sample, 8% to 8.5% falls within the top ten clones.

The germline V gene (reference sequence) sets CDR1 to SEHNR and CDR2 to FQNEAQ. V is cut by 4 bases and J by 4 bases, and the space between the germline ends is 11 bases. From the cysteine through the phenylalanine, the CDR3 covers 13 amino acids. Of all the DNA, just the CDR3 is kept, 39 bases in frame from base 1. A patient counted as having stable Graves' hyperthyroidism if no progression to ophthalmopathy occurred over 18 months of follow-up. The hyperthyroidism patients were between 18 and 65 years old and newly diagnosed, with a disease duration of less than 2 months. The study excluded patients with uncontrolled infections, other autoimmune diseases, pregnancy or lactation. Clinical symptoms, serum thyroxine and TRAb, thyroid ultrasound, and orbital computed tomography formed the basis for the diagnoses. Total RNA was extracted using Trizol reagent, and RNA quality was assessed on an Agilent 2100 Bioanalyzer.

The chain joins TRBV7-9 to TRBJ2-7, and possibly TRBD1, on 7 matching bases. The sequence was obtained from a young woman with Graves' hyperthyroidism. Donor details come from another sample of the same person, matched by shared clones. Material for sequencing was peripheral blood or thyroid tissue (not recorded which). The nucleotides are TGTGCCAGCAGCTCTTCAGGGGGGTACGAGCAGTACTTC. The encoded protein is CASSSSGGYEQYF.